This TCR beta chain was observed in a study of blood T cell repertoires in COVID-19. Study-wide background: The samples span acute and convalescent COVID-19 from the United States, Italy and Spain. From T cells, B-cell-depleted T cells, or PBMCs came the material, which was cDNA or gDNA.

Sequencing was performed with immunoSEQ multiplex PCR; in TCRdb, only in-frame clones are kept and a portion is missing. The sample gives about 480,000 clones, about 85% of which show up once; approximately 2% is in the top ten. The V gene lost 1 base and the J gene lost 7 bases, with 21 bases spanning the gap. Germline V gives CDR1 LNHDA, CDR2 SQIVND (reference sequence). CDR3 length: 17 residues. All enrollees were roughly 18 to 90 years old and from approximately 24 US areas. The sequence derives from a woman between 18 and 29 years old with acute COVID-19. Material: PBMCs or T cells enriched from blood (not recorded which). The chain employs TRBV19 and TRBJ2-3; D is perhaps TRBD2 (7 bases). Here the CDR3 reads CASSIGGGAGIWNTQYF. The CDR3 DNA sequence: TGTGCCAGTAGTATAGGAGGGGGGGCGGGAATATGGAATACGCAGTATTTT.